A single T cell receptor beta chain is shown here with its context. The record originates from a study of blood T cell repertoires in COVID-19. Data came from immunoSEQ multiplex PCR; TCRdb stores just in-frame clones and leaves some out. The sample carries about 160,000 clones, roughly 82% recorded once. The CDR3 is 14 residues long. From germline, CDR1 is SGHTS and CDR2 YDEGEE. The junction had 7 bases not matched to a gene; V was cut back by 2 bases and J by 9 bases. This TCR was recovered from a woman aged 40-49 years with COVID-19, enrolled during active disease. V usage is TRBV5-8 and J usage is TRBJ2-1; 8 bases are a match to TRBD2. The sample comprised peripheral blood. CDR3 sequence reads: CASSFWSGRGEQFF. The DNA of the CDR3 is TGTGCCAGCAGCTTTTGGTCCGGGAGGGGTGAGCAGTTCTTC.